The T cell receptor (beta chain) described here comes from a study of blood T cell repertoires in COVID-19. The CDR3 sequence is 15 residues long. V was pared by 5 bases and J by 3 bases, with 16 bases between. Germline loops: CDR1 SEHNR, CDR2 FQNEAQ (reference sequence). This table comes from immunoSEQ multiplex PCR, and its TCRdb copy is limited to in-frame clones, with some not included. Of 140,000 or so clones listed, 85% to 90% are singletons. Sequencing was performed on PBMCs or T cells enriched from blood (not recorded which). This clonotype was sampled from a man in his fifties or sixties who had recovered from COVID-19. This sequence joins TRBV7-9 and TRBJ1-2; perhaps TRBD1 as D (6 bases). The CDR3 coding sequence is TGTGCCAGCAGCCCCTGGGGGCGGGGGGACTATGGCTACACCTTC. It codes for CASSPWGRGDYGYTF.